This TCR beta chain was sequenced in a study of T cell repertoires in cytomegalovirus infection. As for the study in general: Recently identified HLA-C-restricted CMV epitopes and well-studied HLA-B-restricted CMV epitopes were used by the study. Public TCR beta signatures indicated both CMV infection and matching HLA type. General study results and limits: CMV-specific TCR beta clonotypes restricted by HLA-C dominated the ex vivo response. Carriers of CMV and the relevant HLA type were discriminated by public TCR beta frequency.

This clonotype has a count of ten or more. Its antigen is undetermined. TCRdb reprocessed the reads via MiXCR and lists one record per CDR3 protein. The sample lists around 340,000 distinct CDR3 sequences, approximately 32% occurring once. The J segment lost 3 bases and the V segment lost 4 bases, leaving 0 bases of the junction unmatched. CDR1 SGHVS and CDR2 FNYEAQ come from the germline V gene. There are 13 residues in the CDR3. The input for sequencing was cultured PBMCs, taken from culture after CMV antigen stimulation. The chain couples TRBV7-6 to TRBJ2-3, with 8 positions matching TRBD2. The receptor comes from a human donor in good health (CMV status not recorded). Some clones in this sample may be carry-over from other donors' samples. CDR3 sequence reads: CASSSGGTDTQYF. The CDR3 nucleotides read TGTGCCAGCAGCTCGGGGGGGACAGATACGCAGTATTTT.